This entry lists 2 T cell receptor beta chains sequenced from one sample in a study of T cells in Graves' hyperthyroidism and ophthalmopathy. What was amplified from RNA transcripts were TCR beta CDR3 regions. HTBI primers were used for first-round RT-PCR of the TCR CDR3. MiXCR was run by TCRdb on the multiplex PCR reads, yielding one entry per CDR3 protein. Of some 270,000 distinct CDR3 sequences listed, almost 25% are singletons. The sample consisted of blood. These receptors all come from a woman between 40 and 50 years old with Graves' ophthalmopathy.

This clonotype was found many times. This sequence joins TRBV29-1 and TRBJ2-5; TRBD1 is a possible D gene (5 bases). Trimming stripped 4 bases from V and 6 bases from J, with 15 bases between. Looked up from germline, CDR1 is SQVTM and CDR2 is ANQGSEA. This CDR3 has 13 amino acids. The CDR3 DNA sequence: TGCAGCGTTGTGACCAGGGTATCGAAGACCCAGTACTTC. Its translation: CSVVTRVSKTQYF.

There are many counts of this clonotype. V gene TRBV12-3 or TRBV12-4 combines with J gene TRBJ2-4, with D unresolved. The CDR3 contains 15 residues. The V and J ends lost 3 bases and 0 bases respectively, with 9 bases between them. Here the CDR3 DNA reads TGTGCCAGCAGTTTGCCTGGCGAAGCCAAAAACATTCAGTACTTC. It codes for CASSLPGEAKNIQYF.